This T cell receptor beta chain was obtained from a study of cytomegalovirus exposure and HLA in healthy donors. The CDR3 is made up of 12 amino acids. CDR1 and CDR2 from the germline V gene are MNHEY and SVGAGI. V lost 8 bases to trimming and J lost 7 bases, with 14 bases between them. The data were produced by immunoSEQ multiplex PCR, yet TCRdb's version contains in-frame clones alone and is incomplete. Seen here are some 79,000 clones, 90% to 95% observed once, and the top ten hold approximately 3%. The rearrangement uses TRBV6-5 and TRBJ1-1, with a weak D call TRBD1 (5 bases). The sequence derives from a woman younger than 30 in good health and CMV-seropositive. Material for sequencing was PBMCs. The CDR3 protein is CASARVAGEAFF. For the CDR3, the DNA is TGTGCCAGCGCCAGGGTAGCCGGTGAAGCTTTCTTT.